This TCR beta chain is drawn from a study of PD-1 blockade in classical Hodgkin lymphoma. The CDR3 loop spans 13 amino acids. The J segment lost 6 bases and the V segment lost 5 bases, leaving 5 bases of the junction unmatched. Per the germline V gene, CDR1 is MNHEY and CDR2 is SVGAGI. In the case of this clone: Its matching antigen is unknown.

All trial patients relapsed after autologous stem cell transplantation. Assay: immunoSEQ multiplex PCR; the TCRdb copy retains only in-frame clones and omits some. The table includes 66,000 or so clones, 71% detected once. General study points: A significant rise in TCR diversity by C4D1 was seen for CD4+ but not CD8+ cells. With respect to the repertoire differences, their causes, possibly disease activity or prior therapy, remain undefined.

The sequences come from peripheral blood mononuclear cells (PBMCs), collected before the second cycle of nivolumab. The chain joins TRBV6-5 to TRBJ1-2; 8 bases map to TRBD1. The TCR was taken from a human donor with classical Hodgkin lymphoma. The CDR3 DNA is TGTGCCAGCAGTGGGGAGGACAGGGATGGCTACACCTTC. This sequence encodes CASSGEDRDGYTF.